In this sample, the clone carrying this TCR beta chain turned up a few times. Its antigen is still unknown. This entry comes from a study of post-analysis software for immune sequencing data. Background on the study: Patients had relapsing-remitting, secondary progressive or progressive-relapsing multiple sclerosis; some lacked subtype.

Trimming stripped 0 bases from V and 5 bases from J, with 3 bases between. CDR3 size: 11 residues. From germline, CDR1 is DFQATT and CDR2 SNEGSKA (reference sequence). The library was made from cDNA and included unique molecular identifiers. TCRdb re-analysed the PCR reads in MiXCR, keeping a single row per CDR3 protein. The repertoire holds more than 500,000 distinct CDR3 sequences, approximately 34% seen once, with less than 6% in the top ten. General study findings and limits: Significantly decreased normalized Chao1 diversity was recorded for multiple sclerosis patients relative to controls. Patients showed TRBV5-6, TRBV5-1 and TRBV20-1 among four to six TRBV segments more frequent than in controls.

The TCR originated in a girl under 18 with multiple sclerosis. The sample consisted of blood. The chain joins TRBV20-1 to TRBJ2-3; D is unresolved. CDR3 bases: TGCAGTGCTAGAGATAGAGATACGCAGTATTTT. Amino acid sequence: CSARDRDTQYF.